Following are 19 T cell receptor beta chains from one sample sequenced in a study of blood T cell repertoires in COVID-19 (TCRdb year 2020). Libraries came from the immunoSEQ multiplex PCR assay. TCRdb retrieved this table from immuneACCESS and kept in-frame rearrangements only. Not all clones are present; in checked studies, unresolved V genes account for under half, and no reason is known for the remainder. This sample lists around 70,000 clones; around 93% were detected once. 7.3% of the sample is taken by the ten largest. The sequenced sample was peripheral blood. The receptor set was obtained from a human donor in a cohort sampled during active COVID-19.

This sequence joins TRBV30 and TRBJ2-1, with 10 bases aligning to TRBD2. This CDR3 spans 14 amino acids. Germline V lookup: CDR1 GTSNPN, CDR2 SVGIG (reference sequence). V dropped 0 bases and J dropped 6; count of bases not matched to a gene: 2. DNA for the CDR3: TGTGCCTGGAGTGTGGGACTAGCGTCCAATGAGCAGTTCTTC. This codes for CAWSVGLASNEQFF.

The chain is built from TRBV18 and TRBJ1-6; 7 nucleotides line up with TRBD1. The CDR3 consists of 20 residues. V trimming: 3 bases; J trimming: 0 bases; junction bases outside the gene matches: 14. Germline lookup yields CDR1 KGHSH and CDR2 LQKENI. CDR3 amino acids: CASSPLFEPTGSSYNSPLHF. CDR3 coding DNA: TGTGCCAGCTCACCTCTTTTTGAACCGACAGGGAGCTCCTATAATTCACCCCTCCACTTT.

The rearrangement uses TRBV13 and TRBJ2-7; D might be TRBD1 (5 bases). CDR3 length: 14 residues. Trimming shortened V by 5 bases and J by 0 bases, and 11 bases separated the two germline ends. CDR1 PRHDT and CDR2 FYEKMQ come from the germline V gene (reference sequence). CDR3: CASSLVRDSYEQYF. The CDR3 DNA is TGTGCCAGCAGCCTAGTCAGGGACTCCTACGAGCAGTACTTC.

This clone came up once. The chain links TRBV9 to TRBJ2-1; 7 positions agree with TRBD2. The V gene end was trimmed by 1 base and the J gene end by 0 bases; junction bases not matched to a gene: 4. The germline V gene has CDR1 SGDLS and CDR2 YYNGEE. The CDR3 is made up of 16 amino acids. In DNA form, the CDR3 reads TGTGCCAGCAGCGTATCAGCGGGGCCCTCCTACAATGAGCAGTTCTTC. This gives the protein CASSVSAGPSYNEQFF.

This chain joins TRBV2 and TRBJ2-1; perhaps TRBD2 as D (6 bases). Germline CDR1 SNHLY, CDR2 FYNNEI. Trimming removed 6 bases from V and 9 bases from J, with 21 bases in between. The CDR3 sequence is 15 residues long. CDR3 loop: CASRLGRQGGGEQFF. The CDR3 nucleotides read TGTGCCAGCAGGCTTGGTCGGCAGGGAGGAGGTGAGCAGTTCTTC.

The CDR3: CASSYVGTAGNTIYF. Here the CDR3 DNA reads TGTGCCAGCAGTTACGTCGGGACAGCCGGAAACACCATATATTTT. J is TRBJ1-3 and V is TRBV6-5; TRBD1 matches 7 bases. There are 15 residues in the CDR3. The germline V gene encodes CDR1 MNHEY and CDR2 SVGAGI. The V segment lost 2 bases and the J segment 4 bases; nucleotides outside the gene matches: 5.

The chain uses TRBV5-5 and TRBJ1-3; 10 bases agree with TRBD1. V lost 0 bases to trimming and J lost 4 bases; unmatched junction nucleotides: 7. CDR1 and CDR2 from the germline V gene are SGHKS and YYEKEE (reference sequence). The CDR3 totals 17 residues. The DNA for the CDR3 is TGTGCCAGCAGCTTGGCCCCGACAGGGGGCTTAGGAAACACCATATATTTT. It codes for CASSLAPTGGLGNTIYF.

The chain employs TRBV20-1 and TRBJ1-5; a possible D gene is TRBD1 (5 bases). This CDR3 has 12 amino acids. Germline V gives CDR1 DFQATT, CDR2 SNEGSKA (reference sequence). V lost 3 bases, J lost 5 bases, and 8 bases lay in between. The DNA of the CDR3 is TGCAGTGCTAGTGCAGGGTATCAGCCCCAGCATTTT. Translated: CSASAGYQPQHF.

The chain links TRBV3-1 (or the pseudogene TRBV3-2) to TRBJ2-3, with TRBD2 identical over 7 bases. CDR1 is LGHDT, CDR2 YNNKEL, per germline (reference sequence). V lost 0 bases, J lost 2 bases, and 5 bases stayed unmatched. This CDR3 region has 16 residues. For the CDR3, the DNA is TGTGCCAGCAGCCAAGATGCGCGGGGGTTCACAGATACGCAGTATTTT. Protein sequence: CASSQDARGFTDTQYF.

This chain links TRBV28 with TRBJ1-2, with TRBD1 as a possible D gene (5 bases). In germline, CDR1 is MDHEN, CDR2 SYDVKM. The CDR3 covers 15 residues. Trimming took off 7 bases at V and 4 bases at J, with 19 bases between the two ends. The CDR3 here is CASNMKSPQAYGYTF. The CDR3 DNA follows: TGTGCCAGCAACATGAAGTCCCCACAGGCCTATGGCTACACCTTC.

The J gene is TRBJ1-3, the V gene TRBV28; D may be TRBD1 (5 bases). The V gene's germline CDR1 is MDHEN and CDR2 SYDVKM. The CDR3 has 14 residues. The ends were cut back, 8 bases at V and 4 bases at J, with 15 bases in the middle. DNA for the CDR3: TGTGCCAGCTCTGCAGTTGGACACGGAAACACCATATATTTT. This codes for CASSAVGHGNTIYF.

The rearrangement joins TRBV6-6 to TRBJ2-3, with 8 bases identical to TRBD1. There are 16 residues in the CDR3. V shed 5 bases and J 1 base; nucleotides not matched to a gene: 8. Per the germline V gene, CDR1 is MNHNY and CDR2 is SVGAGI (reference sequence). The CDR3 here is CASSGRGHGGTDTQYF. CDR3 DNA sequence: TGTGCCAGCAGTGGCAGGGGGCACGGTGGCACAGATACGCAGTATTTT.

This sequence joins TRBV5-1 and TRBJ2-2; TRBD1 aligns across 8 bases. CDR1 SGHRS and CDR2 YFSETQ come from the germline V gene. This CDR3 comprises 17 residues. With V trimmed by 4 bases and J by 2 bases, 10 bases remained unmatched. CDR3: CASSVSPGTGNTGELFF. The CDR3 DNA reads as TGCGCCAGCAGCGTTAGCCCCGGGACAGGAAACACCGGGGAGCTGTTTTTT.

This chain uses TRBV6-5 with TRBJ1-3; D unclear. V gave up 1 base and J gave up 0 bases, with 10 bases separating them. CDR1 is MNHEY and CDR2 is SVGAGI in the germline V gene. This CDR3 spans 16 amino acids. Here the CDR3 DNA reads TGTGCCAGCAGTTACTTGCCAGGTCGCTCTGGAAACACCATATATTTT. Translation gives CASSYLPGRSGNTIYF.

The chain carries TRBV2 and TRBJ1-2; TRBD1 matches 9 bases. V shed 8 bases and J 2 bases; nucleotides not matched to a gene: 6. The CDR3 spans 14 residues. Germline assignment: CDR1 SNHLY and CDR2 FYNNEI. The CDR3 protein is CASLRDRENYGYTF. The DNA for the CDR3 is TGTGCCAGCCTCCGGGACAGGGAAAACTATGGCTACACCTTC.

The DNA for the CDR3 is TGTGCCAGCAGCCTTAGCGGGAGAAACAGTGAGCAGTTCTTC. Its protein product is CASSLSGRNSEQFF. The J gene is TRBJ2-1, the V gene TRBV6-5, with 9 bases identical to TRBD2. Trimming removed 6 bases from V and 9 bases from J; junction bases left unmatched: 9. Germline lookup yields CDR1 MNHEY and CDR2 SVGAGI. This CDR3 contains 14 residues.

The CDR3 DNA reads as TGTGCCAGCAGTGAAAGTCCCGCAGCGGGGGGATACGAGCAGTACTTC. Its translation is CASSESPAAGGYEQYF. The chain carries TRBV6-1 and TRBJ2-7, with 9 positions matching TRBD2. CDR3 length: 16 amino acids. V was pared by 2 bases and J by 4 bases, with 9 bases of the junction left unmatched. CDR1 is MNHNS and CDR2 is SASEGT in the germline V gene.

V gene TRBV6-5 combines with J gene TRBJ1-5; D is undetermined. The V gene's germline CDR1 is MNHEY and CDR2 SVGAGI. The V gene lost 2 bases and the J gene lost 0 bases, with 8 bases spanning the gap. The CDR3 is made up of 15 amino acids. The CDR3 bases are TGTGCCAGCAGTTACGCTATCGATAGCAATCAGCCCCAGCATTTT. Encoded protein: CASSYAIDSNQPQHF.

The chain joins TRBV4-3 to TRBJ2-7, with 9 nucleotides matching TRBD1. This CDR3 has 18 amino acids. Unmatched junction bases numbered 13, after V lost 0 bases and J lost 4 bases. Germline CDR1 and CDR2: LGHNA and YSLEER. The CDR3 region has the DNA TGCGCCAGCAGCCAAGAATACTCCGGGACAGGGTATCAGTACGAGCAGTACTTC. Its translation: CASSQEYSGTGYQYEQYF.